Listed here is a single T cell receptor (beta chain). No antigen is known for it. V trimming: 6 bases; J trimming: 3 bases; junction bases outside the gene matches: 3. The CDR3 runs 14 residues. Germline CDR1 and CDR2: LNHDA and SQIVND (reference sequence). Produced via immunoSEQ multiplex PCR; TCRdb's table is partial and in-frame only. Here the sample spans roughly 26,000 clones, approximately 83% being singletons. The sample comes from a study of OX40 agonist ivuxolimab in advanced cancers. Study summary: Past anti-PD-1, anti-PD-L1 or anti-CTLA-4 therapy was accepted, and 40% to 50% had received some.

Study results and caveats: There were, on average, more expanded clones in CD8+ T cells than in CD4+. Partly responding patients at 0.1-3.0 mg/kg showed some of the smallest clonal expansion.

The chain links TRBV19 to TRBJ2-1; the match to TRBD2 covers 9 bases. This sample comprised CD4+ or CD8+ T cells sorted from blood, obtained in a trial of the OX40 agonist ivuxolimab. The sequence was obtained from an adult with an advanced solid tumor such as melanoma, head and neck, liver or kidney cancer. This chain's CDR3 is CASRAGGLYNEQFF. The CDR3 DNA reads TGTGCCAGTAGGGCGGGGGGGCTCTACAATGAGCAGTTCTTC. Full variable domain (rest looked up from reference TRBV19 and TRBJ2-1): DGGITQSPKYLFRKEGQNVTLSCEQNLNHDAMYWYRQDPGQGLRLIYYSQIVNDFQKGDIAEGYSVSREKKESFPLTVTSAQKNPTAFYLCASRAGGLYNEQFFGPGTRLTVL.